This T cell receptor beta chain is drawn from a study of T cell therapy after organ transplantation. About this clone itself: As yet, its antigen is unknown.

Assay: immunoSEQ multiplex PCR; the TCRdb copy retains only in-frame clones and omits some. The data show around 50,000 clones, with about 94% seen just once and about 2.9% held by the top ten. There are 16 residues in the CDR3. Per germline, CDR1 SNHLY and CDR2 FYNNEI. With 4 bases removed from V and 3 bases from J, the gap between germline ends came to 17 bases. Study-wide results and caveats: Concurrent antirejection and antiviral drugs remain unassessed confounders. Lower pretherapy CD8 clonality went with larger post-therapy fold change.

V is TRBV2 and J is TRBJ2-3; a weak D match, TRBD1 (5 bases). The sample consisted of CD8+ T cells from blood, taken before autologous CMV-specific T cell therapy. This receptor was taken from a human patient who had received a solid organ transplant and had CMV disease. CDR3 in amino acids: CASSVSGRVFTDTQYF. CDR3 sequence (DNA): TGTGCCAGCAGTGTGAGTGGCAGGGTCTTTACAGATACGCAGTATTTT.